These 11 T cell receptor beta chains came from one sample sequenced in a study of blood T cell repertoires in COVID-19. Some clones are missing from TCRdb's copy, which holds only in-frame ones; the method was immunoSEQ multiplex PCR. The sample includes 95,000 to 100,000 clones, roughly 80% seen only once; the top ten take about 10%. The sample taken for sequencing was peripheral blood. These receptors originate from a woman of 80 years or more with acute or convalescent COVID-19.

The rearrangement uses TRBV10-3 and TRBJ2-1; D gene ambiguous. The ends were cut back, 6 bases at V and 6 bases at J, with 15 bases in the middle. Germline CDR1 and CDR2: ENHRY and SYGVKD. The CDR3 covers 14 residues. CDR3 sequence: CAIRPASGFNEQFF. CDR3 DNA sequence: TGTGCCATCAGGCCCGCTAGTGGGTTCAATGAGCAGTTCTTC.

The chain joins TRBV2 to TRBJ1-2; TRBD1 agrees at 10 bases. The V segment lost 5 bases and the J segment 7 bases; nucleotides outside the gene matches: 7. The germline V gene has CDR1 SNHLY and CDR2 FYNNEI. This CDR3 comprises 14 residues. The CDR3 sequence is CASSSLGQGGGYTF. The CDR3 DNA sequence: TGTGCCAGCAGTTCCTTAGGACAGGGGGGTGGCTACACCTTC.

V is TRBV5-4 and J is TRBJ2-3; 12 nucleotides match TRBD2. The V gene's germline CDR1 is SGHNT and CDR2 YYREEE (reference sequence). V lost 4 bases and J lost 4; bases outside the gene matches: 10. This CDR3 has 17 residues. CDR3 DNA sequence: TGTGCCAGCAGCCAGACTAGCGGGGGCAGTGGGCCAGATACGCAGTATTTT. The encoded protein is CASSQTSGGSGPDTQYF.

The gene calls are TRBV19 and TRBJ2-2; 10 bases fit TRBD1. The CDR3 has 15 residues. Trimming took 6 bases from V and 3 from J; bases not matched to a gene: 4. Germline loops: CDR1 LNHDA, CDR2 SQIVND (reference sequence). The CDR3 coding sequence is TGTGCCAGTAGACGGACAGGGGGGGACACCGGGGAGCTGTTTTTT. This gives the protein CASRRTGGDTGELFF.

Regarding this clone: Mismatch with germline at one junction end may stem from a read error. This chain joins TRBV2 and TRBJ1-5; unclear D gene. CDR1 is SNHLY and CDR2 is FYNNEI in the germline V gene. The CDR3 sequence is 15 residues long. The CDR3 sequence is CASSEATGINQPQHF. As DNA, the CDR3 is TGTGCCAGCAGCGAAGCTACGGGGATCAATCAGCCCCAGCATTTT.

The chain couples TRBV9 to TRBJ2-1; TRBD1 agrees at 11 bases. V lost 3 bases, J lost 9 bases, and 5 bases stayed unmatched. CDR3 length: 14 amino acids. Germline assignment: CDR1 SGDLS and CDR2 YYNGEE. CDR3 loop: CASSAGQGVGEQFF. The CDR3 bases are TGTGCCAGCAGCGCGGGACAGGGGGTCGGTGAGCAGTTCTTC.

V is TRBV5-6 and J is TRBJ2-7; D might be TRBD2 (5 bases). This CDR3 has 16 residues. V was pared by 1 base and J by 2 bases, with 16 bases between. Germline V lookup: CDR1 SGHDT, CDR2 YYEEEE. CDR3 loop: CASSLYGSGKTYEQYV. DNA of the CDR3: TGTGCCAGCAGCTTGTACGGTTCGGGAAAGACCTACGAGCAGTACGTC.

The sample holds a few counts of this clone. V usage is TRBV28 and J usage is TRBJ2-7; a possible D gene is TRBD1 (5 bases). V dropped 5 bases and J dropped 4 bases, with 15 bases sitting between them. There are 14 residues in the CDR3. Germline V lookup: CDR1 MDHEN, CDR2 SYDVKM. The DNA for the CDR3 is TGTGCCAGCAGTACCCCAAGTAGGGGTTACGAGCAGTACGTC. Translating gives CASSTPSRGYEQYV.

The chain recombines TRBV19 with TRBJ2-7; TRBD1 aligns across 8 bases. CDR1 is LNHDA and CDR2 is SQIVND in the germline V gene (reference sequence). The CDR3 is 14 amino acids. J lost 1 base, V lost 4 bases, and 3 bases had no gene match. The CDR3 sequence is CASSRGTGSYEQYF. CDR3 DNA: TGTGCCAGTAGTAGGGGGACAGGATCCTACGAGCAGTACTTC. The full variable domain, rest sourced from reference TRBV19 and TRBJ2-7, is DGGITQSPKYLFRKEGQNVTLSCEQNLNHDAMYWYRQDPGQGLRLIYYSQIVNDFQKGDIAEGYSVSREKKESFPLTVTSAQKNPTAFYLCASSRGTGSYEQYFGPGTRLTVT.

This clone was counted between two and nine times. The rearrangement uses TRBV11-2 and TRBJ2-5; the match to TRBD2 covers 9 bases. This CDR3 has 15 amino acids. With V trimmed by 1 base and J by 5 bases, 5 bases remained unmatched. CDR1 and CDR2 from the germline V gene are SGHAT and FQNNGV. The CDR3 spells CASSLVGGGAETQYF. In DNA, the CDR3 is TGTGCCAGCAGCTTAGTAGGCGGGGGGGCTGAGACCCAGTACTTC.

The rearrangement joins TRBV29-1 to TRBJ2-5, with TRBD1 as a possible D gene (5 bases). V gave up 1 base and J gave up 5 bases, with 17 bases separating them. Germline V lookup: CDR1 SQVTM, CDR2 ANQGSEA. There are 15 residues in the CDR3. CDR3 coding DNA: TGCAGCGTTGAAGGGGATAGGGGTGCTTCGGAGACCCAGTACTTC. The encoded protein is CSVEGDRGASETQYF.